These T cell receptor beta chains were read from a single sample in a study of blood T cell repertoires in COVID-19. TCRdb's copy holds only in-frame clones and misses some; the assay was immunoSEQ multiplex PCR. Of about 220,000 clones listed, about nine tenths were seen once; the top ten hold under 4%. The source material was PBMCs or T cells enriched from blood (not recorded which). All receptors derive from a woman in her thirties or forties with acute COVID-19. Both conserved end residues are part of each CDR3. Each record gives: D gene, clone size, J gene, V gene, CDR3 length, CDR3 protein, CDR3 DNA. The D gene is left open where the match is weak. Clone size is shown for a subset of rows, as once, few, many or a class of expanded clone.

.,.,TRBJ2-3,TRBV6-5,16,CASSYSKAPGTDTQYF,TGTGCCAGCAGTTACTCGAAGGCACCCGGGACAGATACGCAGTATTTT
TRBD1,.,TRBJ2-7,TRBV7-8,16,CASSFRTGPRGNEQYF,TGTGCCAGCAGCTTTAGGACAGGGCCAAGAGGGAACGAGCAGTACTTC
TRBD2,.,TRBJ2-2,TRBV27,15,CASSLRGGGGGELFF,TGTGCCAGCAGTTTGCGGGGGGGTGGTGGCGGGGAGCTGTTTTTT
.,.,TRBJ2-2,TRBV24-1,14,CATSDLEAPGELFF,TGTGCCACCAGTGATTTGGAGGCTCCCGGGGAGCTGTTTTTT
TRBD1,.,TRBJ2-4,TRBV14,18,CASSQGPRTGVTKNIQYF,TGTGCCAGCAGCCAAGGACCCCGCACAGGGGTTACCAAAAACATTCAGTACTTC
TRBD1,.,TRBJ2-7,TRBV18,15,CASSPEGAGTYEQYF,TGTGCCAGCTCACCCGAGGGGGCAGGTACATACGAGCAGTACTTC
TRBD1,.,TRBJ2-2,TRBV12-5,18,CASGLHPSGTGVTGELFF,TGTGCTAGTGGTTTGCATCCTTCCGGGACAGGGGTTACCGGGGAGCTGTTTTTT
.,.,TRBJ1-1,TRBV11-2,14,CASSFTGARGQAFF,TGTGCCAGCAGCTTCACGGGGGCGCGGGGGCAAGCTTTCTTT
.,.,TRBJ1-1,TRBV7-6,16,CASSLAPGHMNTEAFF,TGTGCCAGCAGCTTAGCCCCGGGACATATGAACACTGAAGCTTTCTTT
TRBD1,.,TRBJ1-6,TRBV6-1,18,CASSELSGQVDYNSPLHF,TGTGCCAGCAGTGAATTATCGGGACAGGTTGATTATAATTCACCCCTCCACTTT
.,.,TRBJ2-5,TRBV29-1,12,CSGRRGQETQYF,TGCAGCGGAAGGCGGGGTCAAGAGACCCAGTACTTC
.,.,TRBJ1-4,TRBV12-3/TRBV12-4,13,CASSTAANEKLFF,TGTGCCAGCAGTACCGCGGCTAATGAAAAACTGTTTTTT
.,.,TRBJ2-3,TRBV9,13,CASSVNFPDTQYF,TGTGCCAGCAGCGTAAACTTCCCAGATACGCAGTATTTT
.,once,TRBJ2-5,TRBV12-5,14,CASGFFSVQETQYF,TGTGCTAGTGGTTTTTTTTCAGTTCAAGAGACCCAGTACTTC
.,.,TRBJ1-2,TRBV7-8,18,CASSLEGVGAGVNYGYTF,TGTGCCAGCAGCTTAGAAGGTGTGGGCGCAGGGGTTAACTATGGCTACACCTTC
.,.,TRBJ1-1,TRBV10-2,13,CASSESRQVEAFF,TGCGCCAGCAGTGAGTCTCGACAGGTTGAAGCTTTCTTT
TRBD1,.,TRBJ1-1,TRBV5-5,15,CASSFTGTGGTEAFF,TGTGCCAGCAGCTTCACCGGGACAGGGGGCACTGAAGCTTTCTTT
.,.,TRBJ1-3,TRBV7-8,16,CASSLAMGARGNTIYF,TGTGCCAGCAGCTTAGCGATGGGGGCGCGCGGAAACACCATATATTTT
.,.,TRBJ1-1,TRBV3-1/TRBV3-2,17,CASSQVTRGQTSVKAFF,TGTGCCAGCAGCCAAGTAACTCGGGGACAAACTTCAGTAAAAGCTTTCTTT
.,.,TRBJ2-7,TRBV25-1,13,CASSARQSYEQYF,TGTGCCAGCAGTGCCAGGCAGTCCTACGAGCAGTACTTC
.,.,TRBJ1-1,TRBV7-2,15,CASSLAGTGVGEAFF,TGTGCCAGCAGCTTAGCGGGTACGGGGGTGGGTGAAGCTTTCTTT
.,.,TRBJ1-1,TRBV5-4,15,CASSSGGHMNTEAFF,TGTGCCAGCAGCTCCGGTGGGCACATGAACACTGAAGCTTTCTTT
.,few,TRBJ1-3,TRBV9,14,CASSMSDSGNTIYF,TGTGCCAGCTCCATGAGTGACTCTGGAAACACCATATATTTT
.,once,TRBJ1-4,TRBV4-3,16,CASSQDQGLANEKLFF,TGCGCCAGCAGCCAAGATCAGGGGCTTGCTAATGAAAAACTGTTTTTT
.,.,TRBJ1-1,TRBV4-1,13,CASSQGLVLEAFF,TGCGCCAGCAGCCAAGGGCTCGTCCTTGAAGCTTTCTTT
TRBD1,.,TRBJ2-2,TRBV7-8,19,CASSLAKRVRDRARGELFF,TGTGCCAGCAGCTTAGCTAAAAGGGTCCGGGACAGGGCGAGGGGGGAGCTGTTTTTT
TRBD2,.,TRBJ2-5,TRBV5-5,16,CASSLTPSGVKETQYF,TGTGCCAGCAGCTTGACCCCTAGCGGGGTCAAAGAGACCCAGTACTTC
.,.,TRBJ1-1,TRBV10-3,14,CAISERDSRTEAFF,TGTGCCATCAGTGAGCGAGACAGCCGCACTGAAGCTTTCTTT
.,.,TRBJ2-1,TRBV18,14,CASSLEGAGNEQFF,TGTGCCAGCTCACTGGAGGGGGCGGGCAATGAGCAGTTCTTC
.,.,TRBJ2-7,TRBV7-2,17,CASSLALSGTQTYEQYF,TGTGCCAGCAGCTTAGCCCTCTCCGGGACTCAGACCTACGAGCAGTACTTC
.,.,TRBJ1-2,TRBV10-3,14,CAIRGGLDDYGYTF,TGTGCCATACGGGGGGGTTTAGACGACTATGGCTACACCTTC
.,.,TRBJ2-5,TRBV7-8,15,CASSLRWQGGETQYF,TGTGCCAGCAGCCTCAGGTGGCAGGGTGGAGAGACCCAGTACTTC
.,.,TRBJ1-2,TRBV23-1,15,CASSQWAKEYYGYTF,TGCGCCAGCAGTCAATGGGCCAAGGAATACTATGGCTACACCTTC
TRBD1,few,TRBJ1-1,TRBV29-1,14,CSVDSGTGHLEAFF,TGCAGCGTGGACTCCGGGACAGGCCACCTTGAAGCTTTCTTT
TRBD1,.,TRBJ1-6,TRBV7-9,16,CASSLGRRDRASPLHF,TGTGCCAGCAGCTTAGGGAGACGGGACAGGGCTTCACCCCTCCACTTT
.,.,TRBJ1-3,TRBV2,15,CASSETYGSGNTIYF,TGTGCCAGCAGTGAAACGTACGGCTCTGGAAACACCATATATTTT
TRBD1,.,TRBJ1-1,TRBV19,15,CASSPLTGSRAEAFF,TGTGCCAGTAGTCCCTTGACAGGGTCCCGGGCTGAAGCTTTCTTT
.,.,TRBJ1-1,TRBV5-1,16,CASSINPGQLGTEAFF,TGCGCCAGCAGCATAAATCCGGGACAATTAGGCACTGAAGCTTTCTTT
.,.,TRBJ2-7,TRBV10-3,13,CAISVSVLYEQYF,TGTGCCATCAGTGTCTCGGTTCTTTACGAGCAGTACTTC
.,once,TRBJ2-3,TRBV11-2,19,CASSSRGPRPGGFTDTQYF,TGTGCCAGCAGCTCCAGGGGACCCCGACCGGGGGGCTTCACAGATACGCAGTATTTT
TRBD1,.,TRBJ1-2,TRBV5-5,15,CASNNPGQGSYGYTF,TGTGCCAGCAACAATCCCGGACAGGGCTCCTATGGCTACACCTTC
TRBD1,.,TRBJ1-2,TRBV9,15,CASSGGQGASHGYTF,TGTGCCAGCAGCGGGGGACAGGGGGCGTCCCACGGCTACACCTTC
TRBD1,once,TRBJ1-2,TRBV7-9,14,CASSLREGADGYTF,TGTGCCAGCAGCTTACGTGAGGGGGCGGATGGCTACACCTTC
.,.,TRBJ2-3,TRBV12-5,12,CASEGGTDTQYF,TGTGCTAGTGAGGGGGGCACAGATACGCAGTATTTT
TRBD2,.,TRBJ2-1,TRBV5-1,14,CASSLAGLAPEQFF,TGCGCCAGCAGCTTGGCGGGACTAGCTCCTGAGCAGTTCTTC